The present T cell receptor beta chain was sequenced within a study of OX40 agonist ivuxolimab in advanced cancers. Background on the study: At approximately 80% male, the cohort had a mean age of 60 years, ranging from roughly 20 to 90. Study-level findings and limits: CD8+ T cells were the subset that, on average, had more expanded clones than CD4+.

Repertoires were generated with immunoSEQ multiplex PCR, while TCRdb's copy carries only in-frame clones and drops some. The data contain approximately 76,000 clones, 70% to 90% of them singletons. Comment on this clone: Its antigen is undetermined.

This TCR was sampled from an adult with an advanced solid tumor such as melanoma, head and neck, liver or kidney cancer. The sequencing used CD4+ or CD8+ T cells sorted from blood, collected in a trial of the OX40 agonist ivuxolimab.

The CDR3 region has the DNA TGTGCCAGCAGTTACTCGTCTAGCGGGGGGTACGAGCAGTACTTC. It translates to CASSYSSSGGYEQYF. The V gene is TRBV6-6, the J gene TRBJ2-7; 11 bases line up with TRBD2. V shed 0 bases, J shed 4 bases, and the junction held 2 bases outside the gene matches. The germline V gene encodes CDR1 MNHNY and CDR2 SVGAGI (reference sequence). CDR3 size: 15 residues.